This T cell receptor beta chain was obtained from a study of cytomegalovirus exposure and HLA in healthy donors. Concerning this clone: Antigen specificity is unknown.

Study results and limitations: V- and J-gene trimming of TCR beta was linked (in a later analysis) to a missense DCLRE1C variant. Segments of the TCR beta V type were, in most cases, productive about 90% or about 30% of the time in an earlier analysis.

PCR used 60 Vbeta primers and 13 Jbeta primers. Sequencing was performed with immunoSEQ multiplex PCR; in TCRdb, only in-frame clones are kept and a portion is missing. The sample consists of under 150,000 clones, around four fifths of them appearing once. The CDR3 is 15 residues long. CDR1 and CDR2 from the germline V gene are MNHEY and SVGAGI. With 3 bases removed from V and 0 bases from J, the gap between germline ends came to 8 bases. The study sampled nominally healthy donors, though unrecorded immune exposures were likely. Sequencing was performed on PBMCs. This chain connects TRBV6-5 to TRBJ2-2; the D gene is possibly TRBD2 (5 bases). The origin of this receptor is a male donor in good health and CMV-seronegative. The DNA of the CDR3 is TGTGCCAGCAGTTATTACGGGGCGAACACCGGGGAGCTGTTTTTT. It yields the protein CASSYYGANTGELFF.